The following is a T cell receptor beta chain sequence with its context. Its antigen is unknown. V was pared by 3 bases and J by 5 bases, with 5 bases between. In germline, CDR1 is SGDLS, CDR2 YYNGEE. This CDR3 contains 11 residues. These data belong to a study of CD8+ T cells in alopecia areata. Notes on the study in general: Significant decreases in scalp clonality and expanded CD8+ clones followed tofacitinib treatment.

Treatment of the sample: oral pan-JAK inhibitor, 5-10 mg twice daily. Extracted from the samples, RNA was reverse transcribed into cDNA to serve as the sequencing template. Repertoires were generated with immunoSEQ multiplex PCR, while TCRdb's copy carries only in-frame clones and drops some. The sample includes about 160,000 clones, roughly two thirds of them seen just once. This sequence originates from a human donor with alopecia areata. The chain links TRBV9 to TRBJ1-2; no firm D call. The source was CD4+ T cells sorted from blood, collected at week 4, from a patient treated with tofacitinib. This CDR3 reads CASSGRYGYTF. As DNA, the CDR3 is TGTGCCAGCAGCGGTCGATATGGCTACACCTTC.